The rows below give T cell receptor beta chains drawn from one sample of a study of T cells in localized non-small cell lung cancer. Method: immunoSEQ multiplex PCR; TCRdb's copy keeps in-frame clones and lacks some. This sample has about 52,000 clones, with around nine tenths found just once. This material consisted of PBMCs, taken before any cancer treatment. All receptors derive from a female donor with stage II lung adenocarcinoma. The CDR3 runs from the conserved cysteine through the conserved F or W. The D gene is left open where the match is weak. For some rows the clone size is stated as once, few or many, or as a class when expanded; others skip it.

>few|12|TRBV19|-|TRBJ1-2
TGTGCCAGTAGTATGACGGGGAGTGGCTACACCTTC
CASSMTGSGYTF
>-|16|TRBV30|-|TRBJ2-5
TGTGCCTGGAGTAAAATACCGTCTGGTAGCGGAGAGACCCAGTACTTC
CAWSKIPSGSGETQYF
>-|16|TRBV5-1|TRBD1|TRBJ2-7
TGCGCCAGCAGCTCAGACCCCGGGACAGGGGCGTCCGAGCAGTACTTC
CASSSDPGTGASEQYF
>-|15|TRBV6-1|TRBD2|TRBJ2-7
TGTGCCAGCAGTGAAGGGCTAGCGGACTCCTACGAGCAGTACTTC
CASSEGLADSYEQYF
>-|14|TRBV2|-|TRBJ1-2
TGTGCCAGCAGCATCTTACAGGGTATGGATGGCTACACCTTC
CASSILQGMDGYTF
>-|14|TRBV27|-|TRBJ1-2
TGTGCCAGCAGGGGAGCGAGTACTAACTATGGCTACACCTTC
CASRGASTNYGYTF
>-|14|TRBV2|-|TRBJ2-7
TGTGCCAGCACTTTGGACAGCCCCAACGTGGAGCAGTACTTC
CASTLDSPNVEQYF
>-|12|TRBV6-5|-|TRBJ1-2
TGTGCCAGCTATACCCAGGGCTATGGCTACACCTTC
CASYTQGYGYTF
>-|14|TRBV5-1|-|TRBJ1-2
TGCGCCAGCAATTACTGGGCAGGATCCTATGGCTACACCTTC
CASNYWAGSYGYTF
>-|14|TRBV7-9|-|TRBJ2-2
TGTGCCAGCAGCTCCATGGGGAGCACCGGGGAGCTGTTTTTT
CASSSMGSTGELFF
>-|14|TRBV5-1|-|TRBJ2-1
TGCGCCAGCAGCTTCGGGGGCGCGGAGAATGAGCAGTTCTTC
CASSFGGAENEQFF
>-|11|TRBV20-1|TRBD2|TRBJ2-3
TGTTGTAGCGGGGGAGGGGATACGCAGTATTTT
CCSGGGDTQYF
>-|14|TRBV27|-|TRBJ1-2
TGTGCCAGCAGTTGGGGCAGGGGCGTCTATGGCTACACCTTC
CASSWGRGVYGYTF
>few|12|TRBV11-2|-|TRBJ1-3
TGTGCCAGCAGCTTTAGGGGAACCACCATATATTTT
CASSFRGTTIYF
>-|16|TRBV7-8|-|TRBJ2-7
TGTGCCAGCAGCTCCATTGTCCCCGGACAGCTCTACGAGCAGTACTTC
CASSSIVPGQLYEQYF
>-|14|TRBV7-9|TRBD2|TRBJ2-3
TGTGCCAGCGGGAATAGCGGGGGAGATAATACGCAGTATTTT
CASGNSGGDNTQYF
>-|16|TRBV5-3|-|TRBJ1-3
TGTGCCAGAAGCATGGTATCAGGAGCAAGTACGGACACCATATATTTT
CARSMVSGASTDTIYF
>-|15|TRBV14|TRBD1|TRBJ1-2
TGTGCCAGCAGCTTAAACAGGGGGCAGAGCTATGGCTACACCTTC
CASSLNRGQSYGYTF
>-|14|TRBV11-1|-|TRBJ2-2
TGTGCCACCCACCCCACAAGGAACACCGGGGAGCTGTTTTTT
CATHPTRNTGELFF
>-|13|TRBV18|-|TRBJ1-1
TGTGCCAGCTCACCACGGGGGAACACTGAAGCTTTCTTT
CASSPRGNTEAFF
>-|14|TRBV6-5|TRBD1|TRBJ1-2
TGTGCCAGCAGTTACGAGGGCAGGGGGCAGGGCTACACCTTC
CASSYEGRGQGYTF
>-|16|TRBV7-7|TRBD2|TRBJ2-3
TGTGCTAGCAGCTTAGATGGGAGCGGGGCCGCAGATACGCAGTATTTT
CASSLDGSGAADTQYF
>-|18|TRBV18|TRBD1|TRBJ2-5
TGTGCCAGCTCACCACGGGGACAGGGGAAAGGGTACCAAGAGACCCAGTACTTC
CASSPRGQGKGYQETQYF
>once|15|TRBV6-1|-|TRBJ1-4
TGTGCCAGCAGTTCATTCTTCTCCGGATCTGAAAAACTGTTTTTT
CASSSFFSGSEKLFF
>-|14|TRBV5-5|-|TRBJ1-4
TGTGCCAGCAGCTTCCGGGACGAAAATGAAAAACTGTTTTTT
CASSFRDENEKLFF
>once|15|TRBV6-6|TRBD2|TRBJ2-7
TGTGCCAGCATCCTGGGACTAGCGGAGAACTACGAGCAGTACTTC
CASILGLAENYEQYF
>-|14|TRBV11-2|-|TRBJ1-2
TGTGCCAGCAGCTTAGATGGTGAACTTTATGGCTACACCTTC
CASSLDGELYGYTF
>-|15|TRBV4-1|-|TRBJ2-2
TGCGCCAGCAGCCAAGTAGCGAGCATCCCCGGGGAGCTGTTTTTT
CASSQVASIPGELFF
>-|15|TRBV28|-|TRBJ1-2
TGTGCCAGCAGCGGGGGCGGAGCGGGGGCTCGTGGCTACACCTTC
CASSGGGAGARGYTF
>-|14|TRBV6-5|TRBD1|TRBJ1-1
TGTGCCAGCAGTCCCTCAGGGACAGCACTTGAAGCTTTCTTT
CASSPSGTALEAFF
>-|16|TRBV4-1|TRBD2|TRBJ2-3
TGCGCCAGCAGTCTTTCTAGCGGGGGGAGAACAGATACGCAGTATTTT
CASSLSSGGRTDTQYF
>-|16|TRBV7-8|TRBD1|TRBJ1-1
TGTGCCAGCAGCTCGGGACAGGGGGTGTTGAACACTGAAGCTTTCTTT
CASSSGQGVLNTEAFF
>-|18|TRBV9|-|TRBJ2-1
TGTGCCAGCAGCGTAAGTATTGGAGTCAGGGGCGACTTGAATGAGCAGTTCTTC
CASSVSIGVRGDLNEQFF
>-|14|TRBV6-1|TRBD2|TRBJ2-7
TGTGCCAGCAGTCGGGACCGGGGACTATACGAGCAGTACTTC
CASSRDRGLYEQYF